A few counts support the clone carrying this T cell receptor beta chain. The CDR3 covers 14 residues. The germline V and J ends were trimmed by 2 bases and 0 bases, with 5 bases remaining between them. Germline lookup yields CDR1 SGHRS and CDR2 YFSETQ. TCRdb reprocessed the RT-PCR reads via MiXCR and lists one record per CDR3 protein. The table has some 540,000 distinct CDR3 sequences, 20% to 25% seen once. The data were obtained in a study of response to subunit inactivated influenza vaccine. These data also formed part of another study, on T cells expressing NK-cell markers. That work states: As the method of synthesis, 5'RACE template switching with UMIs yielded TCR beta cDNA. A few donors likewise had their CD3+CD56-NKG2C+ fraction led by these clonotypes.

This sequence was found in a man in his fifties or sixties who received an inactivated influenza vaccine. V is TRBV5-1 and J is TRBJ2-2; D is unclear. Here the sequenced sample was CD4+ T cells sorted from PBMCs, taken about 11 days after vaccination. The CDR3 protein is CASSLRTNTGELFF. The CDR3 DNA is TGCGCCAGCAGCTTACGAACGAACACCGGGGAGCTGTTTTTT.